The entry below describes one T cell receptor beta chain. The antigen it binds to is not known. The sample holds no much larger clone one base away, and base qualities are not on file. The entire isolated RNA was reverse transcribed using the High Capacity cDNA Reverse Transcription Kit, and thus expressed TCRB transcripts were sequenced. Deep immunoSEQ sequencing was performed on naive, central memory and regulatory T cell samples, with an average of approximately 3.9 million total reads per sample. After sorted cells were lysed in RLT buffer, RNA was extracted with DNase-treated RNeasy Micro or Mini kits, with the choice depending on cell number. Each cell subset was processed on its own to prevent cross-contamination, while patient and healthy donor samples were processed together. Using the immunoSEQ multiplex PCR, TCRB sequences were amplified from cDNA into 87-bp fragments spanning the CDR3 region. The amplicons were sequenced using the Illumina HiSeq platform. In the paper's pipeline: PCR bias was computationally corrected using synthetic template baselines, reads within Hamming distance 2 were collapsed, and singletons that could not be merged were discarded. Reads were aligned against IMGT so that V, D and J genes, CDR3 length and insertions or deletions at six rearrangement sites could be assigned. Within each subset, clonotype counts were normalized to sorted cell number, and only after that were true diversity and Gini coefficients computed with the tcR R package. The overlap coefficient, calculated on TCRB nucleotide sequences, was used to measure repertoire sharing. Out-of-frame TCRB sequences from naive cells were analyzed as a proxy for the pre-selection repertoire. Sourced from immuneACCESS, this table was stored by TCRdb with only in-frame sequences that have V and J called. A share of the clones is absent; for the studies checked, an unresolved V gene accounts for under half, and the remainder has no known explanation. That table supplies the V and J calls and clone size; D and trimming were determined from the DNA. Within this sample are about 650,000 clones, with around 11% of them counted one time only. The leading ten clones occupy 0.095% to 0.15% of the sample.

Each donor gave one peripheral blood draw, roughly 0.12 L on average, collected into heparinised tubes. A BD FACSAria II was used to sort naive, central memory, regulatory and stem cell-like memory CD4+ T cells with a panel that included CD45RO, CCR7, CD25, CD127, CD95 and CD27. Every sorted population had a purity above 95%. PBMCs were separated immediately by Lymphoprep density gradient centrifugation and were stained directly, without being cultured. Samples were stained and sorted in pairs, with one healthy donor and one patient per experiment, so that batch effects were minimized. This sample was included in a study of beta chain features in type 1 diabetes (dated by TCRdb to the late 2010s). Notes on the research overall: Patients and healthy donors did not differ in mean age, gender distribution, total cell number or subset yield. Across all samples, around 99 million sorted cells were examined, and cell number per subset correlated strongly with RNA yield. The study compared TCRB repertoires of sorted circulating CD4+ T cell subsets between recently diagnosed type 1 diabetes patients and matched healthy donors. Naive and central memory subsets were obtained from all 30 or so donors, but regulatory and stem cell-like memory subsets were isolated from only 8 patients and 8 healthy donors. What the authors observed across the whole study: Because cDNA was sequenced instead of genomic DNA, highly expressing activated cells could be over-represented, though the groups showed no difference in activation or CD3 levels. In all four CD4+ subsets, TCRB CDR3 length was moderately but significantly shorter in type 1 diabetes patients. PCR might favor shorter templates, but patient and control samples were amplified and corrected together, so any skew would affect both groups equally. Patients with type 1 diabetes made fewer insertions and deleted more nucleotides at VDJ recombination sites, implying thymic rearrangement abnormalities. Naive, central memory and regulatory TCRB repertoires appeared more similar among patients than among healthy donors. Because the HLA sub-analyses included only small numbers of individuals, any influence of HLA type on TCRB rearrangement was left unresolved.

The germline V gene specifies SQVTM as CDR1 and ANQGSEA as CDR2. Reading from cysteine to phenylalanine, the CDR3 counts 13 amino acids. Left in the record is the CDR3 DNA by itself, 39 bases read in frame from the first base. Cut back by 6 bases and 0 bases, the V and J ends lie 12 bases apart. This chain joins TRBV29-1 to TRBJ2-7; the best D guess is TRBD1, with 5 bases matching. Source material: naive CD4+ T cells from blood. The meaning of the sample's cell subset or site label: true naive CD4+ T cells. The sequence came from a man in his thirties or forties with type 1 diabetes. The CDR3 protein: CSVKNDSSYEQYF. In nucleotides, the sequence is TGCAGCGTGAAAAACGACAGCTCCTACGAGCAGTACTTC.